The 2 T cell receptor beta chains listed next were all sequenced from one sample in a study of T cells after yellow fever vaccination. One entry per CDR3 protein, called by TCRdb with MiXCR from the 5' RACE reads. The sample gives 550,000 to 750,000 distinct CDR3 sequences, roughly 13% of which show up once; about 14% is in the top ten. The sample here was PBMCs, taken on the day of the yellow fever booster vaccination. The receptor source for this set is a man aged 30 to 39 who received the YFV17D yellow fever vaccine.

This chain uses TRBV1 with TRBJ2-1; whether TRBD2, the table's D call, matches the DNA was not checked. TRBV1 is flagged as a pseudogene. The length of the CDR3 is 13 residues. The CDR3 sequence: CTSSQDRVGGTFF. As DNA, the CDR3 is TGCACCAGCAGCCAAGACCGGGTGGGGGGCACGTTCTTC.

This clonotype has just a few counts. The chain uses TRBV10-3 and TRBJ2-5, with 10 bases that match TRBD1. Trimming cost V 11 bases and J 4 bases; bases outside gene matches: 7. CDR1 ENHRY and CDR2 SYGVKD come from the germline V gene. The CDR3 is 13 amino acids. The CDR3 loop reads CAVTGGMSETQYF. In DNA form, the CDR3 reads TGTGCCGTGACAGGGGGCATGTCAGAGACCCAGTACTTC.